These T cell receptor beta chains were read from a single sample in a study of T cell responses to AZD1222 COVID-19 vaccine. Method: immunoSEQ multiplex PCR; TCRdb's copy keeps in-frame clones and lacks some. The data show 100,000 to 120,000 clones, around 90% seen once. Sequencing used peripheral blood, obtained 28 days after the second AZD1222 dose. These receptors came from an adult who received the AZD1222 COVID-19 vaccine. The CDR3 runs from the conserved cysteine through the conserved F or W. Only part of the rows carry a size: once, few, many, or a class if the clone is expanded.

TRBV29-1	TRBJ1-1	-	CSVAWLTEAFF
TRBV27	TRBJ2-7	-	CASRLNRGSYEQYF
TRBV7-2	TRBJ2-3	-	CASSFYLDTQYF
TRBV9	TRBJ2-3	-	CASSVDLAGGLDTQYF
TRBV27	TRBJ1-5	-	CASSLLMSNQPQHF
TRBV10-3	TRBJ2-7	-	CAISESLRTLQYF
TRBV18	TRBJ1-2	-	CASSANPGQNYGYTF
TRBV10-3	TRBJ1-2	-	CAISQWTGENYGYTF
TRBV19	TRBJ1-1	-	CASSARTGTGTEAFF
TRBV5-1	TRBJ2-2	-	CAYRSTNTGELFF
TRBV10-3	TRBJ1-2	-	CAISELRGFDYGYTF
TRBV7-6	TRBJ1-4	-	CASSLAPGATDEKLFF
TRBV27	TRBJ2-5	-	CASSWGPQETQYF
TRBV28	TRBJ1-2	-	CASSPPMVRGYTF
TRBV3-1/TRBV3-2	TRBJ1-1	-	CASSPYGGSNTEAFF
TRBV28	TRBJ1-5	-	CASTQGGMYSNQPQHF
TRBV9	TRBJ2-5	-	CASSQGTESQETQYF
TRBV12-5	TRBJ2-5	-	CASGDPSGGEETQYF
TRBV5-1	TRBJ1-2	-	CASSLTGRAGYGYTF
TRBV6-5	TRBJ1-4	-	CASKLGGGSEKLFF
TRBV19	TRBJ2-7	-	CASSIEGSSYEQYF
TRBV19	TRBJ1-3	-	CASSTGQGTGNTIYF
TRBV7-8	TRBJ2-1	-	CASSQPGTENNEQFF
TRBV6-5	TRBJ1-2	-	CASRVDRDYGYTF
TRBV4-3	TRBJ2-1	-	CASSQDWGAGGNEQFF
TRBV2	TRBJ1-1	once	CASSAGGSKYAFF
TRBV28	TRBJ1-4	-	CASSRQGAREKLFF
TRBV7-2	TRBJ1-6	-	CASSSQGPYNSPLHF
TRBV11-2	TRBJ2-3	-	CASSPPGDYTDTQYF
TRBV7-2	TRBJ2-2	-	CASSVRDRTGDTGELFF
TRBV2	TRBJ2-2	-	CASTPTSNTGELFF
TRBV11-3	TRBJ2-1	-	CASSWDRTNEQFF
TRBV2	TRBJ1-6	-	CASIPEITYYNSPLHF
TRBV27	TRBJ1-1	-	CASSPTGLNTEAFF
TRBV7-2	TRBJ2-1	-	CASSAAWGGYNEQFF
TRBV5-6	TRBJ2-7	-	CASSYDPTGAYEQYF
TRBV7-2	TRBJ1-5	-	CASSLDSVSNQPQHF
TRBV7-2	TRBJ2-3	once	CASNDRGETDTQYF
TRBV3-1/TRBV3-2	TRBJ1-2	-	CASSQDTLGESYGYTF
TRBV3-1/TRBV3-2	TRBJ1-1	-	CASSTGREAFF
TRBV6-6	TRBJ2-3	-	CASSFGGNTDTQYF
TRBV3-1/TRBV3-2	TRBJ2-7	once	CASSQDGRRGIYEQYF
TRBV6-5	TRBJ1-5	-	CASSYGQGNQPQHF
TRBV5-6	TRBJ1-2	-	CASSLARKTGYGYTF